Listed below are T cell receptor beta chains from one sample, sequenced in a study of blood T cell repertoires in COVID-19. Some clones are missing from TCRdb's copy, which holds only in-frame ones; the method was immunoSEQ multiplex PCR. The top ten hold less than 7.5% of the sample, which has a few hundred thousand clones, about 83% seen once. The specimen was peripheral blood. These receptors originate from a woman in her 50s with acute or convalescent COVID-19. The CDR3 runs from the conserved cysteine through the conserved F or W. Each record gives: clone size, J gene, V gene, D gene, CDR3 DNA, CDR3 protein. A D gene is named only where the DNA matches it firmly. Size values are once, few and many counts, or a class for expanded clones, and some rows have none.

NA TRBJ1-1 TRBV4-3 NA TGCGCCAGCAGCCAGGCCCCGGGGGGGACTACTGAAGCTTTCTTT CASSQAPGGTTEAFF
NA TRBJ2-7 TRBV2 NA TGTGCCAGCAGTGAAGTAGACATTGGATACGAGCAGTACTTC CASSEVDIGYEQYF
NA TRBJ1-2 TRBV19 TRBD1 TGTGCCAGTAGTAGGGCAGGGGGGACTGGCTACACCTTC CASSRAGGTGYTF
NA TRBJ2-7 TRBV7-9 NA TGTGCCAGCAGCCCGCCGGCGGGACGGCTTTCCCACGAGCAGTACTTC CASSPPAGRLSHEQYF
NA TRBJ1-4 TRBV19 TRBD1 TGTGCCAGTGGACAGGGATTTAATGAAAAACTGTTTTTT CASGQGFNEKLFF
NA TRBJ2-7 TRBV6-5 TRBD1 TGTGCCAGCAGTTACTCCGGGACAGGGGTCTCCGAGCAGTACTTC CASSYSGTGVSEQYF
NA TRBJ2-5 TRBV3-1/TRBV3-2 NA TGTGCCAGCAGCCGCTCGACAGGTCCGCAAGAGACCCAGTACTTC CASSRSTGPQETQYF
few TRBJ2-1 TRBV2 TRBD2 TGTGCCAGCAGTTATCAAAACGGAGCAGCGGGAGTTGGGTATGAGCAGTTCTTC CASSYQNGAAGVGYEQFF
NA TRBJ2-3 TRBV6-2/TRBV6-3 TRBD2 TGTGCCAGCAGTCCCGGGACTAGCGGGGGGGCTAGTACGCAGTATTTT CASSPGTSGGASTQYF
NA TRBJ1-5 TRBV28 NA TGTGCCAGCAGTTGGACAGCCTATAGCAATCAGCCCCAGCATTTT CASSWTAYSNQPQHF
NA TRBJ1-5 TRBV6-2/TRBV6-3 NA TGTGCCAGCAGTACTGATAGGGGCCATCAGCCCCAGCATTTT CASSTDRGHQPQHF
once TRBJ2-1 TRBV7-3 NA TGTGCCAGCAGCCAAACAGGCTCCCATGAGCAGTTCTTC CASSQTGSHEQFF
NA TRBJ2-7 TRBV7-2 NA TGTGCCAGCAGTACAGGTTCCTACGAGCAGTACTTC CASSTGSYEQYF
NA TRBJ2-7 TRBV9 TRBD2 TGTGCCAGCAGCGAGGGACTAGCGGCGGGGGAGCAGTACTTC CASSEGLAAGEQYF
NA TRBJ1-2 TRBV5-1 NA TGCGCCAGCAGCTCGTTGGGGGAACAGGGAGACTATGGCTACACCTTC CASSSLGEQGDYGYTF
once TRBJ2-7 TRBV6-2/TRBV6-3 TRBD2 TGTGCCAGCAGTTACTCCCGACTAGCGGGGGGGCGGCACGAGCAGTACTTC CASSYSRLAGGRHEQYF
few TRBJ1-6 TRBV19 TRBD1 TGTGCCAGTAGTCCGACGACAGGGACGGGAGTATCACCCCTCCACTTT CASSPTTGTGVSPLHF
NA TRBJ1-6 TRBV3-1/TRBV3-2 NA TGTGCCAGCAGCCAATTTGCGACAGGAGCTTCACCCCTCCACTTT CASSQFATGASPLHF
NA TRBJ1-6 TRBV6-5 TRBD1 TGTGCCAGCAGTTACACCACAGGGGGTAATTCACCCCTCCACTTT CASSYTTGGNSPLHF
NA TRBJ2-1 TRBV5-4 TRBD2 TGTGCCAGCAGCTTGGATCCCCTAGCGGGAGTCAACAATGAGCAGTTCTTC CASSLDPLAGVNNEQFF
NA TRBJ1-4 TRBV11-1 TRBD1 TGTGCCAGCAGCAAGGACAGGGATAATGAAAAACTGTTTTTT CASSKDRDNEKLFF
NA TRBJ2-1 TRBV6-6 TRBD2 TGTGCCAGCAGTCTACTGAGCGGGGCTAGCTCCTACAATGAGCAGTTCTTC CASSLLSGASSYNEQFF
once TRBJ1-2 TRBV28 NA TGTGCCGGCCGGGGGAATCGTTATGGCTACACCTTC CAGRGNRYGYTF
NA TRBJ1-2 TRBV7-8 NA TGTGCCAGCAGCTTAGAGCAGGGGATCTATGGCTACACCTTC CASSLEQGIYGYTF
NA TRBJ1-3 TRBV11-2 NA TGTGCCAGCAGCCCCCTCCGGGACATCGGAAACACCATATATTTT CASSPLRDIGNTIYF
NA TRBJ2-1 TRBV18 NA TGTGCCAGCTCACCCGGGGATAGGGAGTTCTTC CASSPGDREFF
few TRBJ1-5 TRBV19 TRBD1 TGTGCCAGTAGTATAGAACAGGGGGCGGCTCAGCCCCAGCATTTT CASSIEQGAAQPQHF
NA TRBJ1-3 TRBV18 NA TGTGCCAGCTCACCTGGACAGCCAGACTCTGGAAACACCATATATTTT CASSPGQPDSGNTIYF
once TRBJ2-2 TRBV11-3 NA TGTGCCAGCAGATATAGCGGGAACACCGGGGAGCTGTTTTTT CASRYSGNTGELFF
NA TRBJ1-1 TRBV7-2 NA TGTGCCAGCAGCACGGGACATCTGAACACTGAAGCTTTCTTT CASSTGHLNTEAFF
NA TRBJ2-7 TRBV5-4 TRBD2 TGTGCCACCCCTCGGGGGGAGACCTACGAGCAGTACTTC CATPRGETYEQYF
NA TRBJ2-1 TRBV27 TRBD2 TGTGCCAGCAGGGGTCCCAGGGGGGCTAGCGGGGGGGCATGGAATGAGCAGTTCTTC CASRGPRGASGGAWNEQFF
NA TRBJ2-7 TRBV7-2 NA TGTGCCAGCAGCTTAACCTACTCCTACGAGCAGTACTTC CASSLTYSYEQYF
NA TRBJ2-3 TRBV7-6 TRBD2 TGTGCCAGCAGCCGCTCTAGCGGAAGCACAGATACGCAGTATTTT CASSRSSGSTDTQYF
NA TRBJ2-7 TRBV6-5 NA TGTGCCAGCAGTTCCCCGGGAGAGCAGTACTTC CASSSPGEQYF
NA TRBJ1-5 TRBV7-8 TRBD1 TGTGTCAGCAGCTCCCGACAGGGACTTTATCAGCCCCAGCATTTT CVSSSRQGLYQPQHF
NA TRBJ1-1 TRBV30 NA TGTGCCTGGCTGGGAGGGACCTTCACTGAAGCTTTCTTT CAWLGGTFTEAFF
once TRBJ2-2 TRBV2 TRBD2 TGTGCCAGCAGGGGACTAGCGGGAGCCTCCGGGGAGCTGTTTTTT CASRGLAGASGELFF
NA TRBJ1-1 TRBV6-5 NA TGTGCCAGCAGCAGAATTGGCGGCAGTCCCATCGGGTTCTTT CASSRIGGSPIGFF
NA TRBJ1-2 TRBV4-1 NA TGCGCCAGCAGCTCCCCTCGAGTATCAAACTATGGCTACACCTTC CASSSPRVSNYGYTF
NA TRBJ1-2 TRBV5-5 NA TGTGCCAGCAGCTTGGGTCGTGGCAACTATGGCTACACCTTC CASSLGRGNYGYTF
few TRBJ2-5 TRBV12-5 NA TGTGCTAGTGGTTTGTCCGATAAAGACTGGTTCGGAGAGACCCAGTACTTC CASGLSDKDWFGETQYF
once TRBJ1-2 TRBV19 NA TGTGCCAGTAGTATAGAGCGGCAGCGCTACACCTTC CASSIERQRYTF
NA TRBJ1-4 TRBV30 NA TGTGCCTGGAGACAGTTCCCCAATGAAAAACTGTTTTTT CAWRQFPNEKLFF
NA TRBJ2-2 TRBV7-6 TRBD2 TGTGCCAGCAGCTCCCTCCCCAGCGGGACGGGGGGGGAGCTGTTTTTT CASSSLPSGTGGELFF